The rows below give T cell receptor beta chains drawn from one sample of a study of beta chain features in type 1 diabetes. The table came from immunoSEQ multiplex PCR; TCRdb's copy has only in-frame clones and leaves some out. The table includes a few hundred thousand clones, 13% detected once. Sample: naive CD4+ T cells from blood. These receptors all come from a woman aged 18-29 years with type 1 diabetes. The CDR3 runs from the conserved cysteine through the conserved F or W. D genes are given only for firm matches. A clone size is listed for some rows: how often the clone was seen (once, few, many), or a class if it is expanded.

d_gene	v_gene	j_gene	abundance	CDR3nt	CDR3aa
-	TRBV28	TRBJ2-7	few	TGTGCCAGCAGTTTTCACAGGAACTCCTACGAGCAGTACTTC	CASSFHRNSYEQYF
-	TRBV7-9	TRBJ2-6	few	TGTGCCAGCAGCTTGGGTCCAGGCGATGGGGCCAACGTCCTGACTTTC	CASSLGPGDGANVLTF
-	TRBV19	TRBJ1-2	few	TGTGCCAGTAGTCCGACAGCAAACTATGGCTACACCTTC	CASSPTANYGYTF
TRBD2	TRBV10-3	TRBJ2-1	few	TGTGCCATCACCAAGCGGGGGACTAGCGGACCTAGGGAGCACAATGAGCAGTTCTTC	CAITKRGTSGPREHNEQFF
TRBD1	TRBV12-5	TRBJ1-1	-	TGTGCTAGTGGGTGGACAGGGGGCACTGAAGCTTTCTTT	CASGWTGGTEAFF
TRBD2	TRBV30	TRBJ2-1	-	TGTGCCTGGAGAACAGCCGGGACTAGCGGGAACAATGAGCAGTTCTTC	CAWRTAGTSGNNEQFF
TRBD1	TRBV5-4	TRBJ2-1	few	TGTGCCAGCAGCTTGAGTCAGGGGGTTTACAATGAGCAGTTCTTC	CASSLSQGVYNEQFF
TRBD1	TRBV6-6	TRBJ2-1	few	TGTGCCAGCAGTTACCCACTCGACAGGGGGCAGTTCTTC	CASSYPLDRGQFF
-	TRBV29-1	TRBJ2-5	few	TGCAGCGTTGAGGGGACAAAGCAAGAGACCCAGTACTTC	CSVEGTKQETQYF
-	TRBV7-2	TRBJ2-1	few	TGTGCCAGCAGCTTAGGAGCGAGAGGGCGGATCTTC	CASSLGARGRIF
-	TRBV2	TRBJ2-3	few	TGTGCCAGCAGTCCTCTAGGAGTCGAGGCAGATACGCAGTATTTT	CASSPLGVEADTQYF
-	TRBV7-3	TRBJ2-5	-	TGTGCCAGCAGCCCAGGACTAAAAGAGACCCAGTACTTC	CASSPGLKETQYF
TRBD1	TRBV18	TRBJ2-1	few	TGTGCCAGCTCACTCTCACCGGGACAGGGGTACAATGAGCAGTTCTTC	CASSLSPGQGYNEQFF
-	TRBV18	TRBJ1-5	few	TGTGCCAGCTCACCCAGGCAGACAGACACCAATCAGCCCCAGCATTTT	CASSPRQTDTNQPQHF
-	TRBV5-1	TRBJ2-7	few	TGCGCCAGCAGCGTGCCAGGGTCCTACGAGCAGTACTTC	CASSVPGSYEQYF
TRBD1	TRBV11-2	TRBJ1-2	-	TGTGCCAGCAGCTTTGGGACAGCAAACTCGGGCTACACCTTC	CASSFGTANSGYTF
TRBD1	TRBV25-1	TRBJ2-1	few	TGTGCCAGCATCGCCAGGGGGCTAGCGATAGGTGAGCAGTTCTTC	CASIARGLAIGEQFF
TRBD2	TRBV5-1	TRBJ2-6	-	TGCGCCAGCAGCTTGGTGGCGGGAGGGAGCTCTGGGGCCAACGTCCTGACTTTC	CASSLVAGGSSGANVLTF
TRBD2	TRBV2	TRBJ2-1	-	TGTGCCAGCAGGGGACTAGCGGGACTCAATGAGCAGTTCTTC	CASRGLAGLNEQFF
TRBD1	TRBV5-4	TRBJ1-1	-	TGTGCCAGCAGCATACCGACAGGGGGGGTGGACACTGAAGCTTTCTTT	CASSIPTGGVDTEAFF
-	TRBV15	TRBJ2-7	-	TGTGCCACCAGCAGAGATGATGGGCCAGTTCTGAAAAACCGGGGCGAGCAGTACTTC	CATSRDDGPVLKNRGEQYF
-	TRBV25-1	TRBJ2-5	few	TGTGCCAGCAGTGAAAGCGAGACCCAGTACTTC	CASSESETQYF
-	TRBV6-5	TRBJ1-1	-	TGTGCCAGCAGGGGCTCGGGGGGCACTGAAGCTTTCTTT	CASRGSGGTEAFF
-	TRBV4-1	TRBJ1-1	-	TGCGCCAGCAGCCAAGAGATAACGCGGCCCACTGAAGCTTTCTTT	CASSQEITRPTEAFF
TRBD1	TRBV4-1	TRBJ1-1	few	TGCGCCAGCAGCCAAGCACAGGGGGCGGGAACTGAAGCTTTCTTT	CASSQAQGAGTEAFF
TRBD1	TRBV7-2	TRBJ2-7	-	TGTGCCAGCAGCCGACAGGGGGCCGGCGAGCAGTACTTC	CASSRQGAGEQYF
TRBD2	TRBV27	TRBJ2-2	-	TGTGCCAGCAGTTTGAGCGGGAGCGGGAACACCGGGGAGCTGTTTTTT	CASSLSGSGNTGELFF
-	TRBV11-3	TRBJ2-1	-	TGTGCCAGCAGCTTAGAGGCAGGCATCGATGAGCAGTTCTTC	CASSLEAGIDEQFF
TRBD2	TRBV18	TRBJ2-1	few	TGTGCCAGCTCTGGGACTAGCGGGAGCCATGAGCAGTTCTTC	CASSGTSGSHEQFF
TRBD2	TRBV14	TRBJ2-4	few	TGTGCCAGCAGCCCTCGGACTAGCGGGAAGGTTGTCCAGTACTTC	CASSPRTSGKVVQYF
TRBD2	TRBV30	TRBJ2-5	few	TGTGCCTGGAGTGTCCGGGGGGGGGCGACCAGGGACCAGTACTTC	CAWSVRGGATRDQYF
TRBD2	TRBV9	TRBJ2-1	-	TGTGCCAGCAGCGAAGGACTAGCGGGAGCGATTAGCTCCTACAATGAGCAGTTCTTC	CASSEGLAGAISSYNEQFF
-	TRBV7-2	TRBJ1-2	-	TGTGCCAGCAGCTTAGCTACAGGGAGCGGCTATGGCTACACCTTC	CASSLATGSGYGYTF
-	TRBV27	TRBJ2-7	few	TGTGCCAGCAGTCCTCACGAGAGCTCCTACGAGCAGTACTTC	CASSPHESSYEQYF
-	TRBV6-5	TRBJ1-5	-	TGTGCCAGCAGTTACGGGGGGGGTAGCAATCAGCCCCAGCATTTT	CASSYGGGSNQPQHF
TRBD2	TRBV4-2	TRBJ2-5	-	TGTGCCAGCAGCAACGCGGGAGGCCCCCTGGGTGAGCAGTACTTC	CASSNAGGPLGEQYF
TRBD2	TRBV9	TRBJ2-5	-	TGTGCCAGCAGCGTAGGACTAGCGGGAGGTCAAGAGACCCAGTACTTC	CASSVGLAGGQETQYF
-	TRBV7-9	TRBJ2-7	few	TGTGCCAGCAGCTTAGCGGGAAGGGGCGAGCAGTACTTC	CASSLAGRGEQYF
-	TRBV4-3	TRBJ2-3	-	TGCGCCAGCAGCCAAGAGCGGGACTCCCGAGATACGCAGTATTTT	CASSQERDSRDTQYF
-	TRBV5-4	TRBJ2-5	few	TGTGCCAGCAGCTTGGCTCAGGGCCAAGAGACCCAGTACTTC	CASSLAQGQETQYF
-	TRBV30	TRBJ2-1	few	TGTGCCTGGAGTGTACAGACCACCCGTCCGAATGAGCAGTTCTTC	CAWSVQTTRPNEQFF
TRBD1	TRBV28	TRBJ2-3	few	TGTGCCAGCAGTTTGGGCGACAGGGATGATACGCAGTATTTT	CASSLGDRDDTQYF
-	TRBV6-5	TRBJ2-1	-	TGTGCCAGCAGTGCGGACAATGAGCAGTTCTTC	CASSADNEQFF
-	TRBV30	TRBJ2-7	few	TGTGCCTGGACTTCAGGGGAGGGGGCCTACGAGCAGTACTTC	CAWTSGEGAYEQYF
TRBD1	TRBV30	TRBJ1-4	-	TGTGCCTGGAGTGTTCTCGGGGGGACAGGGGAAAAACTGTTTTTT	CAWSVLGGTGEKLFF
TRBD2	TRBV7-3	TRBJ2-1	few	TGTGCCAGCAGCTTACTGGGGGGGACTAGCAATGAGCAGTTCTTC	CASSLLGGTSNEQFF
-	TRBV28	TRBJ2-5	-	TGTGCCAGCCAGGTGGCGGGGGAGACCCAGTACTTC	CASQVAGETQYF
-	TRBV18	TRBJ1-5	few	TGTGCCAGCTCTCACAGGGAAAGGTCTACGCAGCCCCAGCATTTT	CASSHRERSTQPQHF
-	TRBV7-3	TRBJ2-6	few	TGTGCCAGCAGCGCTAAAACGGCTGGGGCCAACGTCCTGACTTTC	CASSAKTAGANVLTF
-	TRBV4-1	TRBJ2-4	few	TGCGCCAGCAGCCAAGGTCTAGCCAAAAACATTCAGTACTTC	CASSQGLAKNIQYF